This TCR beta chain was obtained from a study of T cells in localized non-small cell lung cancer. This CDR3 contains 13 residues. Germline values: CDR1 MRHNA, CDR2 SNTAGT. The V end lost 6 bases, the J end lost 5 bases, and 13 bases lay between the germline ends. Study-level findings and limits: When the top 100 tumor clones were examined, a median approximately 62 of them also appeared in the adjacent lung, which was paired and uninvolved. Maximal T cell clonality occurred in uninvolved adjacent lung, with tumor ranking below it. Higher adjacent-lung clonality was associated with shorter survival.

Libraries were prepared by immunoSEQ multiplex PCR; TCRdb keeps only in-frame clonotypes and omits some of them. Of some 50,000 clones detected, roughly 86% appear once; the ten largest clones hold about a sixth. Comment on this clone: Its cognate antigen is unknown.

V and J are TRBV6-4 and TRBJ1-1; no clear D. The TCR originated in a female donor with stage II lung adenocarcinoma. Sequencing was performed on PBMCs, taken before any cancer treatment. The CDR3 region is CASRDLAGTEAFF. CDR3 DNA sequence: TGTGCCAGCAGGGACCTCGCGGGGACTGAAGCTTTCTTT.